These 24 T cell receptor beta chains were all obtained from the same sample, sequenced in a study of T-cell reconstitution after alpha-beta-depleted transplantation in children. Unique molecular identifiers featured in how the TCRbeta library was prepared. In TCRdb, the PCR reads were re-called with MiXCR into one record per CDR3 protein. The top ten hold approximately 1% of the sample, which has about 640,000 distinct CDR3 sequences, 16% seen once. The input for sequencing was PBMCs from the stem cell graft donor, taken from the stem cell graft. All receptors come from a human donor who donated a stem cell graft to a child with acute myeloid leukemia.

In this sample, this clonotype turned up a few times. V usage is TRBV5-1 and J usage is TRBJ2-5; D perhaps matches TRBD1 (6 bases). The CDR3 runs to 15 residues. Trimming removed 1 base at V and 1 base at J, with 11 bases between. Germline-derived CDR1 and CDR2 are SGHRS and YFSETQ. The CDR3: CASSLIRTAQETQYF. The CDR3 DNA is TGCGCCAGCAGCTTGATCAGGACAGCCCAAGAGACCCAGTACTTC.

This CDR3 reads CASSDRGSQPQHF. CDR3 nucleotides: TGTGCCAGCAGCGACAGGGGGTCTCAGCCCCAGCATTTT. V usage is TRBV7-2 and J usage is TRBJ1-5, with 9 bases that match TRBD1. The CDR3 runs 13 residues. Trimming removed 5 bases from V and 6 bases from J; junction bases left unmatched: 2. Germline-derived CDR1 and CDR2 are SGHTA and FQGNSA.

This clonotype was observed at least ten times. This rearrangement joins TRBV24-1 to TRBJ2-7; no clear D gene. V gave up 3 bases and J gave up 2 bases, with 1 base separating them. This CDR3 has 11 amino acids. In germline, CDR1 is KGHDR, CDR2 SFDVKD. The CDR3: CATSDTYEQYF. CDR3 in DNA: TGTGCCACCAGTGATACCTACGAGCAGTACTTC.

This chain connects TRBV7-6 to TRBJ2-2, with D maybe TRBD2 (7 bases). There are 16 residues in the CDR3. Trimming removed 3 bases from V and 2 bases from J, with 13 bases in between. Germline V lookup: CDR1 SGHVS, CDR2 FNYEAQ. The CDR3 sequence is CASSLERGGNTGELFF. CDR3 nucleotide sequence: TGTGCCAGCAGCTTGGAGAGGGGGGGAAACACCGGGGAGCTGTTTTTT.

In regard to this clonotype: A read error is possible here, since a much larger clone lies one base away. The J gene is TRBJ2-1, the V gene TRBV20-1; weak D call: TRBD1 (6 bases). Germline V gene sequence: CDR1 DFQATT, CDR2 SNEGSKA (reference sequence). V lost 0 bases, J lost 4 bases, and 10 bases lay in between. The CDR3 totals 14 residues. The CDR3 DNA follows: TGCAGTGCTAGAGATCAGGGGTGGTACAATGAGCAGTTCTTC. This sequence encodes CSARDQGWYNEQFF.

This clonotype has ten or more counts. This chain connects TRBV6-1 to TRBJ1-5, with 10 bases aligning to TRBD1. CDR3 size: 16 residues. The junction had 6 bases not matched to a gene; V was cut back by 6 bases and J by 1 base. Germline values: CDR1 MNHNS, CDR2 SASEGT. The CDR3 protein is CASSKTGGESNQPQHF. CDR3 DNA: TGTGCCAGCAGCAAGACAGGGGGCGAAAGCAATCAGCCCCAGCATTTT.

Ten or more counts support this clonotype. The V gene is TRBV12-3 or TRBV12-4, the J gene TRBJ1-2; D might be TRBD1 (6 bases). Trimming pared 6 bases from V and 2 bases from J, leaving 10 bases between. The CDR3 has 13 amino acids. Here the CDR3 DNA reads TGTGCCAGCAGGCAGACAGGAAACTATGGCTACACCTTC. Its protein is CASRQTGNYGYTF.

This chain uses TRBV7-2 with TRBJ1-2, with D perhaps matching TRBD1 (5 bases). V lost 5 bases, J lost 8 bases, and 24 bases lay in between. Germline CDR1 SGHTA, CDR2 FQGNSA. This CDR3 has 16 amino acids. The CDR3 sequence is CASSPLTGLGWGGYTF. For the CDR3, the DNA is TGTGCCAGCAGCCCCCTCACCGGCCTGGGCTGGGGGGGCTACACCTTC. Drawing the rest from reference TRBV7-2 and TRBJ1-2, the complete variable domain is GAGVSQSPSNKVTEKGKDVELRCDPISGHTALYWYRQSLGQGLEFLIYFQGNSAPDKSGLPSDRFSAERTGGSVSTLTIQRTQQEDSAVYLCASSPLTGLGWGGYTFGSGTRLTVV.

The rearrangement joins TRBV7-9 to TRBJ1-2, with a tentative D call TRBD1 (5 bases). The germline V gene has CDR1 SEHNR and CDR2 FQNEAQ (reference sequence). The CDR3 spans 13 residues. V lost 5 bases, J lost 4 bases, and 11 bases lay in between. The CDR3 DNA reads TGTGCCAGCAGCATGGGACGGAGCTATGGCTACACCTTC. Amino acids: CASSMGRSYGYTF.

The V gene is TRBV12-3 or TRBV12-4, the J gene TRBJ2-1; 8 nucleotides agree with TRBD2. After removal of 5 bases from V and 4 bases from J, the junction contained 7 bases not matched to a gene. This CDR3 is 15 amino acids long. CDR3 bases: TGTGCCAGCAGTCGCGGGCGGGGGGAATACAATGAGCAGTTCTTC. It specifies CASSRGRGEYNEQFF.

In its sample, this clonotype was seen many times. The chain links TRBV5-1 to TRBJ2-3; D remains ambiguous. V was cut by 5 bases and J by 1 base, with 17 bases left in between. The CDR3 contains 16 residues. Per the germline V gene, CDR1 is SGHRS and CDR2 is YFSETQ. CDR3 nucleotides: TGCGCCAGCAGTCCTGGGCCCGTCACCGGCACAGATACGCAGTATTTT. Protein: CASSPGPVTGTDTQYF.

This clonotype was seen a few times. This chain links TRBV12-3 or TRBV12-4 with TRBJ2-2; perhaps D is TRBD1 or TRBD2 (5 bases each). This CDR3 has 15 amino acids. V lost 5 bases to trimming and J lost 5 bases, with 15 bases between them. The CDR3 region is CASSGTTRTTGELFF. The CDR3 DNA reads as TGTGCCAGCAGTGGGACGACACGGACGACCGGGGAGCTGTTTTTT.

The table lists this clonotype with a few counts. The chain recombines TRBV15 with TRBJ1-2; TRBD1 might be the D (5 bases). This CDR3 comprises 15 residues. V shed 0 bases and J shed 4 bases, with 12 bases lying between them. Per the germline V gene, CDR1 is LNHNV and CDR2 is YYDKDF (reference sequence). CDR3 sequence (DNA): TGTGCCACCAGCAGAGAGGGGCAGATCTTCTATGGCTACACCTTC. Translation gives CATSREGQIFYGYTF.

The chain is built from TRBV6-6 and TRBJ2-5; 7 positions agree with TRBD1. The V segment lost 9 bases and the J segment 2 bases; nucleotides outside the gene matches: 6. CDR3 length: 13 residues. Per germline, CDR1 MNHNY and CDR2 SVGAGI (reference sequence). CDR3 in DNA: TGTGCCAGTAAGACAGGGTTACAAGAGACCCAGTACTTC. Residues: CASKTGLQETQYF.

This clonotype was picked up many times. The V call is TRBV20-1, the J call TRBJ1-1, with a tentative D call TRBD1 (6 bases). Germline V CDR1 and CDR2: DFQATT, SNEGSKA (reference sequence). This CDR3 has 14 amino acids. Trimming left V 1 base short and J 8 bases short, with 17 bases between. Here the CDR3 DNA reads TGCAGTGCTAGAGGATTGGGAGGACAGAAGGAAGCTTTCTTT. This translates into CSARGLGGQKEAFF.

This clonotype was seen many times. V is TRBV20-1 and J is TRBJ1-5, with TRBD1 as a possible D gene (6 bases). The CDR3 loop spans 15 amino acids. Trimming pared 4 bases from V and 2 bases from J, leaving 15 bases between. Germline CDR1 is DFQATT and CDR2 is SNEGSKA (reference sequence). CDR3 sequence reads: CSATNRAAGNQPQHF. The CDR3 DNA is TGCAGTGCTACTAACAGGGCGGCGGGCAATCAGCCCCAGCATTTT.

The sample holds many counts of this clonotype. V and J are TRBV20-1 and TRBJ1-2; a weak D match, TRBD1 (5 bases). This CDR3 comprises 15 residues. CDR1 is DFQATT and CDR2 is SNEGSKA in the germline V gene (reference sequence). V was shortened by 2 bases and J by 7 bases, with 20 bases between the two germline ends. The CDR3 loop is CSARFVAARAAGYTF. The DNA for the CDR3 is TGCAGTGCTAGATTTGTGGCAGCCAGGGCGGCTGGCTACACCTTC.

Of note for this clonotype: A much larger clone lies a single base off, so this may be a read error. J is TRBJ1-6 and V is TRBV20-1; D gene unclear. CDR1 and CDR2 from the germline V gene are DFQATT and SNEGSKA (reference sequence). V was cut by 3 bases and J by 14 bases, with 14 bases left in between. The CDR3 sequence is 12 residues long. The CDR3 here is CSASRLESALHF. CDR3 DNA sequence: TGCAGTGCTAGCCGGCTTGAGTCAGCCCTCCACTTT.

This clonotype was recorded a few times. The chain links TRBV11-2 to TRBJ2-5; TRBD2 matches 9 bases. CDR1 is SGHAT, CDR2 FQNNGV, per germline. Trimming cost V 8 bases and J 0 bases; bases outside gene matches: 16. This CDR3 has 18 residues. CDR3 amino acids: CASAMKRGAAKYQETQYF. As DNA, the CDR3 is TGTGCCAGCGCGATGAAGCGGGGGGCCGCTAAATACCAAGAGACCCAGTACTTC.

The chain combines TRBV4-1 with TRBJ1-2; 8 positions match TRBD1. V trimming: 0 bases; J trimming: 3 bases; junction bases outside the gene matches: 0. Per germline, CDR1 MGHRA and CDR2 YSYEKL. There are 14 residues in the CDR3. The CDR3 DNA follows: TGCGCCAGCAGCCAAGAGGACAGGGACTATGGCTACACCTTC. This codes for CASSQEDRDYGYTF.

The chain combines TRBV12-3 or TRBV12-4 with TRBJ2-3; TRBD1 might be the D (5 bases). V lost 3 bases and J 6 bases, leaving 7 bases between the germline ends. This CDR3 is built from 12 residues. The CDR3 loop reads CASSFWGDTQYF. The DNA of the CDR3 is TGTGCCAGCAGTTTTTGGGGCGATACGCAGTATTTT.

This clonotype was detected only a few times. The chain combines TRBV10-3 with TRBJ2-2; 11 bases fit TRBD1. The V gene end was trimmed by 8 bases and the J gene end by 4 bases; junction bases not matched to a gene: 3. Germline-derived CDR1 and CDR2 are ENHRY and SYGVKD. The CDR3 runs to 14 residues. CDR3 sequence reads: CAIRGTGGTGELFF. The CDR3 region has the DNA TGTGCCATCCGGGGGACAGGGGGCACCGGGGAGCTGTTTTTT.

The chain employs TRBV7-8 and TRBJ2-1, with 8 nucleotides matching TRBD2. Germline CDR1 reads SGHVS; CDR2 reads FQNEAQ. Losses at the gene ends were 0 bases for V and 10 bases for J; bases not matched to a gene: 8. This CDR3 has 15 residues. The CDR3, as DNA: TGTGCCAGCAGCTTAGCCAGCGGGGGAACGGGGGAGCAGTTCTTC. Its translation: CASSLASGGTGEQFF.

This clonotype was seen at least ten times. This chain links TRBV12-3 or TRBV12-4 with TRBJ1-6; weak D call: TRBD1 (6 bases). Trimming removed 6 bases from V and 5 bases from J, with 11 bases in between. The CDR3 consists of 14 residues. The CDR3 here is CASRTTGNNSPLHF. The CDR3 DNA reads TGTGCCAGCAGGACAACAGGGAATAATTCACCCCTCCACTTT.